This T cell receptor (beta chain) emerged from a study of response to subunit inactivated influenza vaccine. The study, taken as a whole, reports: Authors suggested each seasonal influenza vaccination recruits few new T cells.

TCRdb re-called the RT-PCR reads through MiXCR, storing one row per CDR3 protein. The sample has under 750,000 distinct CDR3 sequences, roughly 10% seen once. This clonotype was seen only a few times. Its antigen remains unknown. This CDR3 spans 10 amino acids. CDR1 and CDR2 (germline): DFQATT, SNEGSKA (reference sequence). The junction had 1 base not matched to a gene; V was cut back by 4 bases and J by 9 bases. This chain uses TRBV20-1 with TRBJ1-2, with 8 bases lining up with TRBD1. This sample comprised PBMCs from blood, obtained on the day of vaccination. This clonotype originated in a man between 50 and 59 years old who received an inactivated influenza vaccine. Written as DNA, the CDR3 is TGCAGTGCTACAGGGGGCAGCTACACCTTC. Translating it yields CSATGGSYTF.